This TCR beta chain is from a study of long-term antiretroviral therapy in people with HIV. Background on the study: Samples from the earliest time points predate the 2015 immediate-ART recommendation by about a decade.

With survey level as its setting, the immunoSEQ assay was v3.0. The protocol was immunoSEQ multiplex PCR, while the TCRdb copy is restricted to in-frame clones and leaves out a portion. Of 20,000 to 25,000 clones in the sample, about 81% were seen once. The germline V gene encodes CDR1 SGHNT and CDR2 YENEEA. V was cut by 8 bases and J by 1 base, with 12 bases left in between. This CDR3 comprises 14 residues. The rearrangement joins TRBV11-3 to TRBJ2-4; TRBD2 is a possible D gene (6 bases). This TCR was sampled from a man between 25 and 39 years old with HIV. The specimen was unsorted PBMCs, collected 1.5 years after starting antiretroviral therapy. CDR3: CASSDRGAKNIQYF. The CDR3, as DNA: TGTGCCAGCTCAGATCGGGGGGCCAAAAACATTCAGTACTTC. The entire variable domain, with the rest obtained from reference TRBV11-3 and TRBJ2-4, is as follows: EAGVVQSPRYKIIEKKQPVAFWCNPISGHNTLYWYLQNLGQGPELLIRYENEEAVDDSQLPKDRFSAERLKGVDSTLKIQPAELGDSAVYLCASSDRGAKNIQYFGAGTRLSVL.